Sequencing of this T cell receptor (beta chain) was carried out in a study of cytomegalovirus exposure and HLA in healthy donors. Study results and limitations: Associated with cytomegalovirus, according to the listing, were around 160 TCR beta chains.

Both 60 Vbeta primers and 13 Jbeta primers went into the PCR. The assay was immunoSEQ multiplex PCR, and TCRdb's table has in-frame clones only and misses some. The data hold about 160,000 clones, with almost 80% observed a single time. In regard to this clone: The antigen is unknown.

CDR1 SGHRS and CDR2 YFSETQ come from the germline V gene. The CDR3 length is 13 residues. The V end was cut by 1 base, the J end by 2 bases, with 7 bases between. Material: PBMCs. The genes are TRBV5-1 and TRBJ2-7; perhaps TRBD1 as D (6 bases). This clonotype was obtained from a young man in good health and CMV-seronegative. The CDR3 DNA reads as TGCGCCAGCAGCTTGAGACAGGCCTACGAGCAGTACTTC. Protein product: CASSLRQAYEQYF.